One and the same sample provided the 30 T cell receptor beta chains below, sequenced in a study of T-cell reconstitution after alpha-beta-depleted transplantation in children. TCRbeta library preparation incorporated unique molecular identifiers. TCRdb reanalysed the PCR reads using MiXCR and keeps one entry per CDR3 protein. The table has approximately 630,000 distinct CDR3 sequences, around 13% seen once. This material consisted of PBMCs, taken before TCRalphabeta/CD19-depleted stem cell transplant. Source of these receptors: a girl aged 2 to 10 with congenital amegakaryocytic thrombocytopenia, due to receive a stem cell transplant.

At least ten counts were recorded for this clonotype. V usage is TRBV5-1 and J usage is TRBJ1-2; D not certain. This CDR3 has 14 amino acids. Trimming took 5 bases from V and 3 from J, leaving 14 bases between them. CDR1 and CDR2 (germline): SGHRS, YFSETQ. Here the CDR3 reads CASRDGTYDYGYTF. The CDR3 DNA is TGCGCCAGCAGGGATGGAACGTATGACTATGGCTACACCTTC. The variable domain in full, completed from reference TRBV5-1 and TRBJ1-2, reads KAGVTQTPRYLIKTRGQQVTLSCSPISGHRSVSWYQQTPGQGLQFLFEYFSETQRNKGNFPGRFSGRQFSNSRSEMNVSTLELGDSALYLCASRDGTYDYGYTFGSGTRLTVV.

This clonotype was found a few times. V usage is TRBV20-1 and J usage is TRBJ2-4, with 13 bases matching TRBD2. Looked up from germline, CDR1 is DFQATT and CDR2 is SNEGSKA (reference sequence). The CDR3 has 17 residues. V dropped 6 bases and J dropped 0; count of bases not matched to a gene: 8. CDR3 residues: CSARTSGSLIAKNIQYF. CDR3 in DNA: TGCAGTGCACGGACTAGCGGGAGCCTAATAGCCAAAAACATTCAGTACTTC.

This clonotype occurred many times. This chain uses TRBV12-3 or TRBV12-4 with TRBJ1-6; 8 bases map to TRBD1. This CDR3 contains 14 residues. With 6 bases clipped from V and 3 bases from J, the junction kept 1 base outside the gene matches. This CDR3 is CASSGTGYNSPLHF. The CDR3 nucleotides are TGTGCCAGCAGCGGGACAGGCTATAATTCACCCCTCCACTTT.

This clonotype was seen ten or more times. This chain links TRBV7-2 with TRBJ2-7; D call uncertain. Looked up from germline, CDR1 is SGHTA and CDR2 is FQGNSA. The CDR3 is 14 residues long. Trimming removed 5 bases from V and 4 bases from J, with 15 bases in between. CDR3 amino acids: CASSPSPGGYEQYF. In DNA form, the CDR3 reads TGTGCCAGCAGCCCATCCCCAGGCGGTTACGAGCAGTACTTC.

This clonotype was found a few times. This sequence joins TRBV15 and TRBJ2-7, with 12 nucleotides matching TRBD2. The CDR3 has 19 residues. In germline, CDR1 is LNHNV, CDR2 YYDKDF (reference sequence). With 4 bases clipped from V and 6 bases from J, the junction kept 19 bases outside the gene matches. The CDR3 coding sequence is TGTGCCACCAGCACCCGACAAAGGTCTAGCGGGAGGGTGGCTGGCGAGCAGTACTTC. This sequence encodes CATSTRQRSSGRVAGEQYF.

This clonotype was seen ten or more times. V gene TRBV5-1 combines with J gene TRBJ2-5, with D uncertain. CDR1 and CDR2 (germline): SGHRS, YFSETQ. V was pared by 0 bases and J by 3 bases, with 9 bases between. CDR3 length: 14 residues. CDR3 nucleotide sequence: TGCGCCAGCAGCTTGGCGTACAACGAAGAGACCCAGTACTTC. It specifies CASSLAYNEETQYF.

This clonotype was recorded many times. The CDR3 is CASSTTPGLAGGLSYEQYF. The CDR3 coding sequence is TGTGCCAGCAGCACCACGCCGGGACTAGCGGGAGGCCTCTCCTACGAGCAGTACTTC. J is TRBJ2-7 and V is TRBV11-1; 15 bases are a match to TRBD2. CDR3 length: 19 residues. V lost 5 bases to trimming and J lost 0 bases; unmatched junction nucleotides: 11. Germline lookup yields CDR1 SGHAT and CDR2 FQDESV (reference sequence).

This clonotype was counted between two and nine times. The CDR3 region has the DNA TGTGCCAGCAGGGTTATAGACAGGTCCCGCTACACCTTC. It is translated as CASRVIDRSRYTF. The genes are TRBV6-1 and TRBJ1-2; TRBD1 might be the D (6 bases). Germline V gene lookup returns CDR1 MNHNS and CDR2 SASEGT. This CDR3 is 13 amino acids long. V lost 6 bases, J lost 9 bases, and 17 bases lay in between.

The chain joins TRBV28 to TRBJ2-7, with D perhaps TRBD1 (6 bases). This CDR3 is built from 16 residues. CDR1 MDHEN and CDR2 SYDVKM come from the germline V gene. The V gene lost 6 bases and the J gene lost 3 bases, with 21 bases spanning the gap. The CDR3 DNA reads TGTGCCAGCAGCCAAATCCCCGGGACATTCCTCTACGAGCAGTACTTC. It translates to CASSQIPGTFLYEQYF.

This clonotype was seen many times. The V gene is TRBV20-1, the J gene TRBJ2-2; 12 bases line up with TRBD2. Germline CDR1 and CDR2: DFQATT and SNEGSKA (reference sequence). J was trimmed by 7 bases and V by 6 bases; bases with no gene match: 12. The CDR3 loop spans 16 amino acids. CDR3 bases: TGCAGTGCCCGCAACCTTCTAGCGGGAGGGATCGGGGAGCTGTTTTTT. Protein sequence: CSARNLLAGGIGELFF.

This clonotype was counted a few times. The chain recombines TRBV6-1 with TRBJ2-5; the D gene is possibly TRBD1 (5 bases). The V gene's germline CDR1 is MNHNS and CDR2 SASEGT. The CDR3 spans 14 residues. Trimming shortened V by 7 bases and J by 5 bases, and 17 bases separated the two germline ends. DNA of the CDR3: TGTGCCAGCACCCTCATCCAGGGTCGGGAGACCCAGTACTTC. This encodes CASTLIQGRETQYF.

Ten or more counts support this clonotype. J is TRBJ2-1 and V is TRBV5-1; 7 bases agree with TRBD2. CDR1 and CDR2 from the germline V gene are SGHRS and YFSETQ. Germline trimming cut 4 bases from V and 6 bases from J; bases unmatched to any gene: 10. The CDR3 runs to 15 residues. The CDR3 sequence: CASSRDGGIINEQFF. CDR3 bases: TGCGCCAGCAGCCGCGACGGGGGGATCATCAATGAGCAGTTCTTC. Looking up the rest from reference TRBV5-1 and TRBJ2-1 gives the full variable domain: KAGVTQTPRYLIKTRGQQVTLSCSPISGHRSVSWYQQTPGQGLQFLFEYFSETQRNKGNFPGRFSGRQFSNSRSEMNVSTLELGDSALYLCASSRDGGIINEQFFGPGTRLTVL.

This clonotype was observed a few times. The chain carries TRBV15 and TRBJ2-1; 9 bases match TRBD2. The junction had 2 bases not matched to a gene; V was cut back by 0 bases and J by 8 bases. This CDR3 contains 14 residues. The germline V gene encodes CDR1 LNHNV and CDR2 YYDKDF (reference sequence). This CDR3 reads CATSRETSGHEQFF. CDR3 coding DNA: TGTGCCACCAGCAGAGAGACTAGCGGCCATGAGCAGTTCTTC.

This clonotype came up many times. J is TRBJ2-1 and V is TRBV28; no clear D. The CDR3 extends over 15 amino acids. V was clipped by 5 bases and J by 0 bases, with 11 bases between them. CDR1 is MDHEN and CDR2 is SYDVKM in the germline V gene. Here the CDR3 reads CASSALKFSYNEQFF. CDR3 nucleotides: TGTGCCAGCAGTGCACTGAAATTCTCCTACAATGAGCAGTTCTTC.

Ten or more counts support this clonotype. The chain combines TRBV29-1 with TRBJ2-3; D is possibly TRBD2 (5 bases). V shed 0 bases and J shed 11 bases, with 18 bases lying between them. The CDR3 is 14 amino acids. The germline gives CDR1 SQVTM, CDR2 ANQGSEA. CDR3 bases: TGCAGCGTTGAAGATCATCCCGGCCTAGGAGGGCAGTATTTT. Amino acids: CSVEDHPGLGGQYF.

This clonotype has at least ten counts. The rearrangement links TRBV7-9 to TRBJ1-5; TRBD1 aligns across 9 bases. The J segment lost 5 bases and the V segment lost 4 bases, leaving 3 bases of the junction unmatched. Germline V CDR1 and CDR2: SEHNR, FQNEAQ (reference sequence). The CDR3 length is 14 residues. CDR3 amino acids: CASSSGQGDQPQHF. DNA of the CDR3: TGTGCCAGCAGCTCGGGACAGGGCGATCAGCCCCAGCATTTT.

At least ten counts were recorded for this clonotype. The chain uses TRBV10-3 and TRBJ1-2, with no clear D. This CDR3 has 16 residues. The germline V gene encodes CDR1 ENHRY and CDR2 SYGVKD. V lost 0 bases to trimming and J lost 3 bases, with 14 bases between them. CDR3 nucleotides: TGTGCCATCAGTGAGTCTGAAACGGGTGCTGACTATGGCTACACCTTC. Its protein is CAISESETGADYGYTF.

This clonotype was detected only a few times. The chain combines TRBV7-3 with TRBJ2-1; 13 positions match TRBD2. In germline, CDR1 is SGHTA, CDR2 FQGTGA. This CDR3 is built from 17 residues. J lost 8 bases, V lost 3 bases, and 10 bases had no gene match. CDR3 nucleotide sequence: TGTGCCAGCAGCTTGGGACTAGCGGGACGTCCAAATCATGAGCAGTTCTTC. This translates into CASSLGLAGRPNHEQFF. Full variable domain (rest looked up from reference TRBV7-3 and TRBJ2-1): GAGVSQTPSNKVTEKGKYVELRCDPISGHTALYWYRQSLGQGPEFLIYFQGTGAADDSGLPNDRFFAVRPEGSVSTLKIQRTERGDSAVYLCASSLGLAGRPNHEQFFGPGTRLTVL.

This clonotype was picked up a small number of times. The rearrangement links TRBV5-6 to TRBJ2-1; TRBD2 matches 9 bases. CDR1 is SGHDT and CDR2 is YYEEEE in the germline V gene. J gave up 8 bases and V 6 bases, and 9 bases lay outside the gene matches. CDR3 length: 14 residues. The CDR3 loop is CASTPGGRDDEQFF. The CDR3 region has the DNA TGTGCCAGCACCCCTGGCGGGAGGGACGATGAGCAGTTCTTC.

The chain combines TRBV15 with TRBJ2-3; 12 nucleotides line up with TRBD2. The CDR3 spans 17 residues. After removal of 0 bases from V and 4 bases from J, the junction contained 5 bases not matched to a gene. Per germline, CDR1 LNHNV and CDR2 YYDKDF (reference sequence). The CDR3 sequence: CATSRDPGLAGPDTQYF. CDR3 in DNA: TGTGCCACCAGCAGAGATCCCGGACTAGCGGGACCAGATACGCAGTATTTT.

This clonotype was detected ten times or more. Sequence at one end of the junction differs from germline and may be a read error. The V gene is TRBV30, the J gene TRBJ2-1; D remains unclear. The CDR3 consists of 8 residues. From germline, CDR1 is GTSNPN and CDR2 SVGIG (reference sequence). The CDR3 sequence is CAWSKQFF. CDR3 sequence (DNA): TGTGCCTGGAGTAAGCAATTCTTC. The full variable domain, its missing parts supplied by reference TRBV30 and TRBJ2-1, is SQTIHQWPATLVQPVGSPLSLECTVEGTSNPNLYWYRQAAGRGLQLLFYSVGIGQISSEVPQNLSASRPQDRQFILSSKKLLLSDSGFYLCAWSKQFFGPGTRLTVL.

This clonotype was seen ten or more times. The chain carries TRBV20-1 and TRBJ2-1; a weak D match, TRBD2 (5 bases). The V and J ends lost 0 bases and 5 bases respectively, with 14 bases between them. CDR3 length: 15 amino acids. Germline V gives CDR1 DFQATT, CDR2 SNEGSKA (reference sequence). Here the CDR3 reads CSARDAGSADNEQFF. Here the CDR3 DNA reads TGCAGTGCTAGAGATGCGGGTAGCGCCGACAATGAGCAGTTCTTC.

In its sample, this clonotype was seen many times. This sequence joins TRBV7-9 and TRBJ2-1, with 10 nucleotides matching TRBD2. Germline assignment: CDR1 SEHNR and CDR2 FQNEAQ (reference sequence). The CDR3 runs to 16 residues. V lost 7 bases to trimming and J lost 7 bases; unmatched junction nucleotides: 13. The CDR3: CASIDPGTSVVNEQFF. The DNA for the CDR3 is TGTGCCAGCATCGACCCTGGGACTAGCGTGGTAAATGAGCAGTTCTTC. Based on the CDR3 plus reference TRBV7-9 and TRBJ2-1, the full variable domain is DTGVSQNPRHKITKRGQNVTFRCDPISEHNRLYWYRQTLGQGPEFLTYFQNEAQLEKSRLLSDRFSAERPKGSFSTLEIQRTEQGDSAMYLCASIDPGTSVVNEQFFGPGTRLTVL.

The sample holds a few counts of this clonotype. The chain carries TRBV7-8 and TRBJ2-7; a weak D match, TRBD1 (6 bases). V lost 5 bases, J lost 2 bases, and 19 bases lay in between. In germline, CDR1 is SGHVS, CDR2 FQNEAQ. This CDR3 comprises 16 residues. CDR3 nucleotides: TGTGCCAGCAGCGACAAGAGACAGGTCCCCGCCTACGAGCAGTACTTC. Translated, it gives CASSDKRQVPAYEQYF. The variable domain in full, with the rest retrieved from reference TRBV7-8 and TRBJ2-7, is GAGVSQSPRYKVAKRGQDVALRCDPISGHVSLFWYQQALGQGPEFLTYFQNEAQLDKSGLPSDRFFAERPEGSVSTLKIQRTQQEDSAVYLCASSDKRQVPAYEQYFGPGTRLTVT.

This clonotype was detected only a few times. The V call is TRBV2, the J call TRBJ1-3, with D perhaps TRBD1 (5 bases). Per the germline V gene, CDR1 is SNHLY and CDR2 is FYNNEI. The CDR3 runs to 15 residues. V was pared by 1 base and J by 4 bases, with 11 bases between. The CDR3 sequence: CASSEDPGLGNTIYF. DNA of the CDR3: TGTGCCAGCAGTGAAGATCCGGGACTCGGAAACACCATATATTTT.

This clonotype was seen ten or more times. This chain uses TRBV2 with TRBJ1-5; 9 nucleotides line up with TRBD1. Germline CDR1 SNHLY, CDR2 FYNNEI. V trimming: 3 bases; J trimming: 4 bases; junction bases outside the gene matches: 7. This CDR3 has 16 residues. Here the CDR3 DNA reads TGTGCCAGCAGTGATGGGACAGGGAGGACAAATCAGCCCCAGCATTTT. It translates to CASSDGTGRTNQPQHF. Combining the CDR3 with reference TRBV2 and TRBJ1-5 gives the whole variable domain EPEVTQTPSHQVTQMGQEVILRCVPISNHLYFYWYRQILGQKVEFLVSFYNNEISEKSEIFDDQFSVERPDGSNFTLKIRSTKLEDSAMYFCASSDGTGRTNQPQHFGDGTRLSIL.

Concerning this clonotype: A read error may explain this, as a much larger clone is one base away. This sequence joins TRBV15 and TRBJ2-1; 13 nucleotides align to TRBD2. CDR3 length: 16 residues. Germline assignment: CDR1 LNHNV and CDR2 YYDKDF (reference sequence). The CDR3 sequence is CATSSDTSGRVYEQLF. DNA for the CDR3: TGTGCCACCAGCAGCGACACTAGCGGGAGGGTCTATGAGCAGCTCTTC.

A few counts support this clonotype. This sequence joins TRBV5-1 and TRBJ2-7; D is perhaps TRBD1 (5 bases). The CDR3 covers 18 residues. CDR1 and CDR2 from the germline V gene are SGHRS and YFSETQ. Trimming took 0 bases from V and 6 from J, leaving 25 bases between them. As DNA, the CDR3 is TGCGCCAGCAGCTTGGTGGGTTTCAGGGCCGTCGAGATTCCCGAGCAGTACTTC. Translating gives CASSLVGFRAVEIPEQYF.

CDR3 sequence: CASSWRGGEAFF. Here the CDR3 DNA reads TGTGCCAGCAGCTGGAGGGGGGGCGAAGCTTTCTTT. This sequence joins TRBV7-6 and TRBJ1-1; weak D call: TRBD1 (6 bases). The CDR3 is 12 amino acids. The germline CDR1 and CDR2 sequences are SGHVS and FNYEAQ. V shed 4 bases and J shed 8 bases, with 11 bases lying between them.

V is TRBV5-1 and J is TRBJ1-6; D is possibly TRBD1 (5 bases). The CDR3 has 16 amino acids. CDR1 is SGHRS and CDR2 is YFSETQ in the germline V gene. Deletions cut 0 bases from V and 0 bases from J, with 7 bases between. CDR3 coding DNA: TGCGCCAGCAGCTTGGAGGGGAGCTCCTATAATTCACCCCTCCACTTT. As protein: CASSLEGSSYNSPLHF.